This TCR beta chain was profiled in a study of cytomegalovirus exposure and HLA in healthy donors. Primers included in the PCR were 60 Vbeta and 13 Jbeta primers. Clones were read by immunoSEQ multiplex PCR, and TCRdb kept only the in-frame ones, dropping some. This table holds more than 140,000 clones, over 75% found once. CDR1 is SGHDT and CDR2 is YYEEEE in the germline V gene. The CDR3 is made up of 17 amino acids. This receptor was obtained from a male donor in good health and CMV-seronegative. The specimen sequenced was PBMCs. This chain connects TRBV5-6 to TRBJ2-5; 10 bases map to TRBD1. The closer fit of TRBJ2-7 to the DNA end suggests the J call may be wrong. CDR3 in DNA: TGTGCCAGCAGCTTGATTAGGGACAGGGGTTTCTCCTACGAGCAGTACTTC. This translates into CASSLIRDRGFSYEQYF.